The rows below give T cell receptor beta chains drawn from one sample of a study of early T cells in non-severe SARS-CoV-2 infection. Each CDR3 protein gets one entry after TCRdb re-called the 5' RACE reads with MiXCR. Of tens of thousands of distinct CDR3 sequences in the sample, around 17% are singletons; the top ten hold around 4.9%. Sequencing was performed on whole blood, taken at baseline. The source of these receptors is an adult who was a healthcare worker with PCR-confirmed SARS-CoV-2 infection or an uninfected control (not recorded which). The CDR3 runs from the conserved cysteine through the conserved F or W. The D gene is left open where the match is weak. Not all rows give a size; the values are once, few, many and, for expanded clones, a class.

>TRBJ2-5|TRBV27|many|NA
TGTGCCAGCACCCTCTACCGCGGCTCCGAAGAGACCCAGTACTTC
CASTLYRGSEETQYF
>TRBJ2-7|TRBV28|many|TRBD1
TGTGCCAGCAGGTTTGACAGGGGGCGAGGGCAGTACTTC
CASRFDRGRGQYF
>TRBJ2-1|TRBV5-6|few|TRBD2
TGTGCCAGCAGCCCGGGACTAGGGGGCTACAATGAGCAGTTCTTC
CASSPGLGGYNEQFF
>TRBJ2-3|TRBV9|NA|TRBD1
TGTGCCAGCAGCGTCGACAGGGGCGCAGATACGCAGTATTTT
CASSVDRGADTQYF
>TRBJ1-1|TRBV7-9|NA|NA
TGTGCCAGCAGCTTAAGCACCTCTTGGGCTTTCTTT
CASSLSTSWAFF
>TRBJ2-7|TRBV5-1|few|TRBD2
TGCGCCAGCAGCACCAGCGGGAGTCGGGACGAGCAGTACTTC
CASSTSGSRDEQYF
>TRBJ2-7|TRBV12-3/TRBV12-4|NA|NA
TGTGCCAGCAGGCCTGAGGGGGGTCCATCCTACGAGCAGTACTTC
CASRPEGGPSYEQYF
>TRBJ2-3|TRBV28|NA|NA
TGTGCCAGCAGTTTTGAGGGGCAGAGGACAGATACGCAGTATTTT
CASSFEGQRTDTQYF
>TRBJ2-2|TRBV20-1|few|NA
TGCAGTGCTAGAGTTCCCCGGGACACCGGGGAGCTGTTTTTT
CSARVPRDTGELFF
>TRBJ2-1|TRBV6-1|few|NA
TGTGCCAGCAGTGGGGGAGAATACAATGAGCAGTTCTTC
CASSGGEYNEQFF
>TRBJ2-1|TRBV4-3|few|NA
TGCGCCAGCAGCCAAGATGGGGGCGGGAGAGGCGATGAGCAGTTCTTC
CASSQDGGGRGDEQFF
>TRBJ2-3|TRBV9|NA|NA
TGTGCCAGCAGCCGAGCCACAGATACGCAGTATTTT
CASSRATDTQYF
>TRBJ1-2|TRBV4-1|NA|TRBD1
TGCGCCAGCAGCCAACACCGACAGGGGATTGTGCGGGCTAACTATGGCTACACCTTC
CASSQHRQGIVRANYGYTF
>TRBJ1-2|TRBV19|NA|TRBD1
TGTGCCAGTATGACAGGGGGTCTTGGCTACACCTTC
CASMTGGLGYTF
>TRBJ2-5|TRBV15|NA|NA
TGTGCCACCAGCAGAGGGCAGTCAACCCGGGAGACCCAGTACTTC
CATSRGQSTRETQYF
>TRBJ1-1|TRBV9|few|NA
TGTGCCAGCAGCTTGATACCTACGAACACTGAAGCTTTCTTT
CASSLIPTNTEAFF
>TRBJ2-7|TRBV4-3|few|NA
TGCGCCAGCAGCCAAGTTAAAGTGTTAGGGGGGAACGACGAGCAGTACTTC
CASSQVKVLGGNDEQYF
>TRBJ2-1|TRBV20-1|NA|NA
TGCAGTGCGGGCAGGGGCTACAATGAGCAGTTCTTC
CSAGRGYNEQFF
>TRBJ1-4|TRBV19|many|NA
TGTGCCAGTAAACTAAGGCAGAATAATGAAAAACTGTTTTTT
CASKLRQNNEKLFF
>TRBJ2-1|TRBV12-3/TRBV12-4|many|NA
TGTGCCAGCAGTTTATCCCCCAATGAGCAGTTCTTC
CASSLSPNEQFF
>TRBJ1-3|TRBV10-1|NA|NA
NA
CASSSGNTIYF
>TRBJ2-1|TRBV28|medium-sized|NA
TGTGCCAGCAGTTTATTCGGGCAGGGAAAGGACAATGAGCAGTTCTTC
CASSLFGQGKDNEQFF
>TRBJ1-4|TRBV10-1|few|NA
TGCGCCAGCAGTGCATCTGTGGGGGCAAGGTTTTTT
CASSASVGARFF
>TRBJ2-3|TRBV20-1|few|NA
TGCAGTGCTGGCAGGGGATTGCCTAGCACAGATACGCAGTATTTT
CSAGRGLPSTDTQYF
>TRBJ2-5|TRBV29-1|NA|NA
TGCAGCGTTGGTTGGACAGCCAGCGAGACCCAGTACTTC
CSVGWTASETQYF
>TRBJ2-3|TRBV7-8|few|TRBD1
TGTGCCAGCAGCCCCATCGACAGGGTCGCCACAGATACGCAGTATTTT
CASSPIDRVATDTQYF
>TRBJ2-1|TRBV6-5|few|TRBD2
TGTGCCAGCTCGACAACCGAGGGAGGGTCCTACAATGAGCAGTTCTTC
CASSTTEGGSYNEQFF
>TRBJ2-4|TRBV28|many|NA
TGTGCCAGCAGCCCAGGGGGGTCCAAAAACATTCAGTACTTC
CASSPGGSKNIQYF
>TRBJ2-3|TRBV9|NA|TRBD2
TGTGCCAGCAGCGTCCCCCTAGCGGGAGGCACAGATACGCAGTATTTT
CASSVPLAGGTDTQYF
>TRBJ2-3|TRBV3-2|many|NA
TGTGCCAGCAGCCAAGAAGGGACGAGCCGGACGGGGGTGGCAGATACGCAGTATTTT
CASSQEGTSRTGVADTQYF
>TRBJ2-6|TRBV10-3|few|NA
TGTGCCATCAGTCAAGGTGGGTCTGGGGCCAACGTCCTGACTTTC
CAISQGGSGANVLTF
>TRBJ2-7|TRBV6-5|NA|NA
TGTGCCAGCAGGCCGGGGTTGGAGGAGCAGTACTTC
CASRPGLEEQYF
>TRBJ2-5|TRBV19|few|TRBD2
TGTGCCAGTAGTATCCCCGTGACTAGCGGGACCAAAGAGACCCAGTACTTC
CASSIPVTSGTKETQYF
>TRBJ2-2|TRBV6-2/TRBV6-3|few|TRBD2
TGTGCCATTCAATCCCCCCAGCGGGAGTTCGGCACCGGGGAGCTGTTTTTT
CAIQSPQREFGTGELFF
>TRBJ1-1|TRBV12-3/TRBV12-4|few|TRBD1
TGTGCCAGCAGCCCAAATACAGGGGCAGAAGCTTTCTTT
CASSPNTGAEAFF
>TRBJ1-5|TRBV12-3/TRBV12-4|NA|NA
TGTGCCAGCAGTCCCAGGGCGGTTGACAATCAGCCCCAGCATTTT
CASSPRAVDNQPQHF
>TRBJ1-2|TRBV12-3/TRBV12-4|many|TRBD1
TGTGCCAGCAGTTCGAGAGCAGGGGGCCTGGGAGGCTACACCTTC
CASSSRAGGLGGYTF
>TRBJ2-5|TRBV2|NA|TRBD1
TGTGCCAGCCGGGACAGTCAAGAGACCCAGTACTTC
CASRDSQETQYF
>TRBJ2-7|TRBV7-9|few|TRBD2
TGTGCCAGCAGCTTGACTAGCGGGGGTAACTACGAGCAGTACTTC
CASSLTSGGNYEQYF
>TRBJ2-1|TRBV20-1|NA|NA
TGCAGTGCTGCGCGACCCGCCAACTCCTACAATGAGCAGTTCTTC
CSAARPANSYNEQFF
>TRBJ1-2|TRBV12-3/TRBV12-4|few|TRBD1
TGTGCCAGCAGTTTCGGGACAGGGGCCCCCGATGGCTACACCTTC
CASSFGTGAPDGYTF
>TRBJ2-7|TRBV7-8|few|NA
TGTGCCAGCAGCTCGACAGCCTACGAGCAGTACTTC
CASSSTAYEQYF
>TRBJ2-5|TRBV10-2|NA|NA
TGCGCCAGCAGTTATCGGCGGCGAGTGGAGACCCAGTACTTC
CASSYRRRVETQYF
>TRBJ2-1|TRBV7-8|NA|TRBD2
TGTGCCAGCAGCTTAGCTCGCGGGAGTTATGTGTATGAGCAGTTCTTC
CASSLARGSYVYEQFF
>TRBJ2-7|TRBV2|NA|TRBD2
TGTGCCAGCAGTCCGACTAGCGGGAGATACGAGCAGTACTTC
CASSPTSGRYEQYF
>TRBJ2-7|TRBV19|few|NA
TGTGCCAGTAGTTACAGGGCAACCTACGAGCAGTACTTC
CASSYRATYEQYF
>TRBJ2-3|TRBV7-2|few|NA
TGTGCCAGCAGCTTAGAGGGCGGCGGGAAGTCAGATACGCAGTATTTT
CASSLEGGGKSDTQYF
>TRBJ2-7|TRBV10-3|NA|NA
TGTGCCATCAGTGAAGCGAGAAATAATGACGCGCAGTACTTC
CAISEARNNDAQYF
>TRBJ1-1|TRBV6-1|many|NA
TGTGCCAGCAGCCCTGGGGCTCACAGGGTTTTAACTGAAGCTTTCTTT
CASSPGAHRVLTEAFF
>TRBJ2-5|TRBV20-1|NA|TRBD2
TGCAGTGCTAGGCCTTTAATAGCGGGGGGCCAAGAGACCCAGTACTTC
CSARPLIAGGQETQYF
>TRBJ2-7|TRBV28|NA|NA
TGTGCCAGCAGTTTAGCAGGGTCGGGGCACGAGCAGTACTTC
CASSLAGSGHEQYF
>TRBJ2-7|TRBV30|NA|NA
TGTGCCTGCGACAGGGAGGGGTCCTACGAGCAGTACTTC
CACDREGSYEQYF
>TRBJ2-2|TRBV9|NA|NA
TGTGCCAGCAGCGTAACCGCCGGGGAGCTGTTTTTT
CASSVTAGELFF
>TRBJ2-7|TRBV9|NA|TRBD1
TGTGCCAGCAGCGTGGGGGACAGAGGATACGAGCAGTACTTC
CASSVGDRGYEQYF
>TRBJ2-7|TRBV29-1|few|NA
TGCAGCGTTTGTAGAGGGGCTTTTGGTCCGGGATGCGAGCAGTACTTC
CSVCRGAFGPGCEQYF
>TRBJ1-4|TRBV28|few|NA
TGTGCCAGCCAAAGGCAGATGGGGGGCGAAAAACTGTTTTTT
CASQRQMGGEKLFF
>TRBJ2-1|TRBV7-9|NA|TRBD2
TGTGCCAGCAGCTTAGAACGGGGTAGCGGGAGTGAGCAGTTCTTC
CASSLERGSGSEQFF
>TRBJ2-2|TRBV7-3|few|TRBD2
TGTGCCAGCAGCCCCGGACTAGCGGGAGGGTCCGGGGAGCTGTTTTTT
CASSPGLAGGSGELFF
>TRBJ2-5|TRBV7-9|NA|TRBD1
TGTGCCAGCAGCGGCGGGGACAGGGGTCAAGAGACCCAGTACTTC
CASSGGDRGQETQYF